The entry below describes one T cell receptor (beta chain). The source of the sample is a study of OX40 agonist ivuxolimab in advanced cancers. TCRdb's table, derived via immunoSEQ multiplex PCR, lists solely in-frame clones and lacks some. The data hold 15,000 to 20,000 clones, with around 70% observed a single time. The CDR3 contains 17 residues. Per germline, CDR1 LNHDA and CDR2 SQIVND (reference sequence). V shed 4 bases, J shed 2 bases, and the junction held 11 bases outside the gene matches. Sample: CD4+ or CD8+ T cells sorted from blood, taken in a trial of the OX40 agonist ivuxolimab. This clonotype was sampled from an adult with an advanced solid tumor such as melanoma, head and neck, liver or kidney cancer. The V and J genes are TRBV19 and TRBJ2-7, with TRBD2 matching over 10 bases. CDR3 sequence (DNA): TGTGCCAGTAGTAAGGGGCTAGCGGGAGTAAGGCCCTACGAGCAGTACTTC. Its protein is CASSKGLAGVRPYEQYF.